The 6 T cell receptor beta chains given below trace back to one sample, sequenced in a study of T cells after yellow fever vaccination. TCRdb recomputed calls from the 5' RACE reads with MiXCR, one row per CDR3 protein. The table records about 340,000 distinct CDR3 sequences, 3% to 4.5% of them present only once. The starting material was PBMCs, obtained 5 days after the yellow fever booster vaccination. The source of these receptors is a man in his late teens or twenties who received the YFV17D yellow fever vaccine.

The J gene is TRBJ2-7, the V gene TRBV6-2 or TRBV6-3, with 12 bases that match TRBD2. There are 18 residues in the CDR3. CDR1 MNHEY and CDR2 SVGEGT come from the germline V gene. V shed 2 bases, J shed 2 bases, and the junction held 10 bases outside the gene matches. CDR3 nucleotides: TGTGCCAGCAGTTACCCGCTAACTAGCGGGGGGACCACCTACGAGCAGTACGTC. It is translated as CASSYPLTSGGTTYEQYV.

This chain joins TRBV7-2 and TRBJ1-2; tentative D call: TRBD1 (6 bases). The V end was cut by 5 bases, the J end by 5 bases, with 15 bases between. The germline CDR1 and CDR2 sequences are SGHTA and FQGNSA. CDR3 length equals 14 residues. The CDR3, as DNA: TGTGCCAGCAGCACCAGGACAGAACATTATGGCTACACCTTC. Its translation: CASSTRTEHYGYTF.

Notes on this clonotype: The final CDR3 position lacks the conserved phenylalanine or tryptophan, pointing to a likely read error. Because the CDR3's place on the DNA is in doubt, the DNA is left out and the CDR3 is given as listed by TCRdb. This chain joins TRBV5-1 and TRBJ2-4; the table gives TRBD1 as D, unverified against the DNA. Both ends counted, the CDR3 spans 10 residues. CDR1 and CDR2 (germline): SGHRS, YFSETQ. The CDR3 loop is CASPDSRGNS.

In this sample, this clonotype turned up a few times. The gene calls are TRBV5-1 and TRBJ1-3; D gene unclear. Trimming stripped 4 bases from V and 0 bases from J, with 11 bases between. There are 15 residues in the CDR3. CDR1 SGHRS and CDR2 YFSETQ come from the germline V gene. Written as DNA, the CDR3 is TGCGCCAGCAGCCTGGAACGGCCCTCTGGAAACACCATATATTTT. Its protein product is CASSLERPSGNTIYF.

This clonotype was detected ten times or more. The chain couples TRBV28 to TRBJ1-4, with 11 positions matching TRBD1. The germline V gene encodes CDR1 MDHEN and CDR2 SYDVKM. The CDR3 has 15 amino acids. Trimming cost V 8 bases and J 3 bases; bases outside gene matches: 5. The CDR3 loop reads CASGGQGAANEKLFF. In nucleotides, the CDR3 is TGTGCCAGCGGCGGACAGGGGGCGGCTAATGAAAAACTGTTTTTT.

V is TRBV5-5 and J is TRBJ2-7; D ambiguous. The CDR3 runs 13 residues. V was pared by 3 bases and J by 2 bases, with 9 bases between. The V gene's germline CDR1 is SGHKS and CDR2 YYEKEE (reference sequence). CDR3 DNA: TGTGCCAGCAGCTCACTGAGCCCCTACGAGCAGTACTTC. It specifies CASSSLSPYEQYF.